This TCR beta chain was retrieved from a study of cytomegalovirus exposure and HLA in healthy donors. Study-level results: TCR beta chain V- and J-gene trimming was linked, in a later analysis, to a missense variant in DCLRE1C. A later analysis linked some 17,000 TCR beta sequences to HLA alleles at 0.05 false discovery rate. More clonal expansion characterized HLA-associated TCR beta chains than equally common others in a later analysis.

The germline gives CDR1 MNHEY, CDR2 SVGAGI. The CDR3 runs 15 residues. V lost 5 bases and J lost 7; bases outside the gene matches: 10. Of note for this clone: The target antigen is unknown.

13 Jbeta primers and 60 Vbeta primers were used for the PCR. Generated by immunoSEQ multiplex PCR, the TCRdb table keeps only in-frame clones and is missing some. Seen here are 180,000 or so clones, around 85% observed once, and the top ten hold around a tenth. The sequenced sample consisted of PBMCs. The chain joins TRBV6-5 to TRBJ2-4; the match to TRBD1 covers 8 bases. The TCR originated in a man between 18 and 35 years old in good health and CMV-seropositive. CDR3 nucleotides: TGTGCCAGCAGTCTTTCACAGGGGGGATTGAACATTCAGTACTTC. It yields the protein CASSLSQGGLNIQYF.